The next 25 T cell receptor beta chains were all read from a single sample in a study of T cells after yellow fever vaccination. TCRdb re-derived calls from the 5' RACE reads in MiXCR, one entry per CDR3 protein. The data show 400,000 to 650,000 distinct CDR3 sequences, 21% seen once. The sample was PBMCs, taken roughly 20 days after the first yellow fever vaccination. Receptors originate from a man aged 18 to 29 who received the YFV17D yellow fever vaccine.

This clonotype was seen repeatedly, ten times or more. The J gene is TRBJ2-3, the V gene TRBV5-1, with 15 nucleotides matching TRBD2. The CDR3 spans 15 residues. Germline V gene sequence: CDR1 SGHRS, CDR2 YFSETQ. Unmatched junction bases numbered 2, after V lost 3 bases and J lost 6 bases. The CDR3 protein is CASSSGTSGGDTQYF. CDR3 DNA: TGCGCCAGCAGCTCGGGGACTAGCGGGGGGGATACGCAGTATTTT. Based on the CDR3 plus reference TRBV5-1 and TRBJ2-3, the full variable domain is KAGVTQTPRYLIKTRGQQVTLSCSPISGHRSVSWYQQTPGQGLQFLFEYFSETQRNKGNFPGRFSGRQFSNSRSEMNVSTLELGDSALYLCASSSGTSGGDTQYFGPGTRLTVL.

This clonotype was seen at least ten times. The chain joins TRBV7-2 to TRBJ2-7; TRBD2 agrees at 12 bases. In germline, CDR1 is SGHTA, CDR2 FQGNSA. The CDR3 is made up of 15 amino acids. Trimming took 4 bases from V and 8 from J; bases not matched to a gene: 9. The CDR3 nucleotides read TGTGCCAGCAGCTCTAGACTAGCGGGGGCGCCCCAGCAGTACTTC. It specifies CASSSRLAGAPQQYF.

The gene calls are TRBV5-4 and TRBJ2-7; D remains ambiguous. Trimming cost V 4 bases and J 3 bases, with 5 bases left between them. The CDR3 is made up of 11 amino acids. CDR1 and CDR2 from the germline V gene are SGHNT and YYREEE (reference sequence). CDR3 amino acids: CASSLHYEQYF. The CDR3 bases are TGTGCCAGCAGCCTACACTACGAGCAGTACTTC. Variable domain in full (rest from reference TRBV5-4 and TRBJ2-7): ETGVTQSPTHLIKTRGQQVTLRCSSQSGHNTVSWYQQALGQGPQFIFQYYREEENGRGNFPPRFSGLQFPNYSSELNVNALELDDSALYLCASSLHYEQYFGPGTRLTVT.

The V call is TRBV29-1, the J call TRBJ1-3; D uncertain. The CDR3 loop spans 12 amino acids. Germline CDR1 and CDR2: SQVTM and ANQGSEA. The germline V and J ends were trimmed by 5 bases and 4 bases, with 9 bases remaining between them. CDR3 in amino acids: CSVSILGNTIYF. CDR3 bases: TGCAGCGTTTCAATTCTAGGAAACACCATATATTTT.

CDR3 protein: CASSRPGQSSYNEQFF. The CDR3 DNA reads as TGTGCCAGCAGCCGACCCGGACAGAGCTCCTACAATGAGCAGTTCTTC. This sequence joins TRBV4-2 and TRBJ2-1; possible D gene TRBD1, 6 bases. V was clipped by 4 bases and J by 0 bases, with 13 bases between them. This CDR3 is built from 16 residues. CDR1 LGHNA and CDR2 YNFKEQ come from the germline V gene.

V gene TRBV12-3 or TRBV12-4 combines with J gene TRBJ1-2, with D perhaps matching TRBD1 (5 bases). V shed 1 base and J shed 9 bases, with 9 bases lying between them. CDR3 length: 12 amino acids. The CDR3 here is CASSLGMGRYTF. CDR3 DNA: TGTGCCAGCAGTTTAGGCATGGGGCGCTACACCTTC.

This clonotype has a handful of counts. The chain recombines TRBV28 with TRBJ2-3; tentatively, D is TRBD1 or TRBD2 (5 bases each). V lost 8 bases to trimming and J lost 3 bases, with 12 bases between them. CDR1 MDHEN and CDR2 SYDVKM come from the germline V gene. The CDR3 loop spans 13 amino acids. The CDR3 DNA reads as TGTGCCAGCGGGGGAGAGGGTACAGATACGCAGTATTTT. It translates to CASGGEGTDTQYF.

This clonotype has a handful of counts. V is TRBV5-1 and J is TRBJ2-1, with D maybe TRBD1 (6 bases). This CDR3 is 16 amino acids long. CDR1 and CDR2 (germline): SGHRS, YFSETQ. V was trimmed by 1 base and J by 0 bases, leaving 11 bases between them. The CDR3 protein is CASSLTTGSSYNEQFF. In DNA, the CDR3 is TGCGCCAGCAGCTTGACGACAGGCAGCTCCTACAATGAGCAGTTCTTC.

This clonotype was recorded a few times. The chain links TRBV5-1 to TRBJ2-7, with 9 positions matching TRBD1. The length of the CDR3 is 13 residues. With V trimmed by 4 bases and J by 7 bases, 6 bases remained unmatched. Germline V gives CDR1 SGHRS, CDR2 YFSETQ. Here the CDR3 reads CASSIGQGLEQYV. The CDR3 DNA follows: TGCGCCAGCAGCATAGGACAGGGGCTTGAGCAGTACGTC.

V gene TRBV2 combines with J gene TRBJ2-5; 13 bases map to TRBD2. CDR3 size: 15 residues. CDR1 SNHLY and CDR2 FYNNEI come from the germline V gene. The V segment lost 7 bases and the J segment 1 base; nucleotides outside the gene matches: 3. In nucleotides, the CDR3 is TGTGCCAGCACCGGGACTAGCGGGGTCCAAGAGACCCAGTACTTC. Amino acid sequence: CASTGTSGVQETQYF.

The rearrangement joins TRBV30 to TRBJ1-5; D perhaps matches TRBD1 (6 bases). V was cut by 0 bases and J by 5 bases, with 14 bases left in between. The CDR3 sequence is 15 residues long. Per germline, CDR1 GTSNPN and CDR2 SVGIG (reference sequence). CDR3 DNA sequence: TGTGCCTGGAGTGTAGTTCGGGGGGCGGATCAGCCCCAGCATTTT. The encoded protein is CAWSVVRGADQPQHF.

The V gene is TRBV5-1, the J gene TRBJ1-2; perhaps TRBD1 as D (5 bases). V gave up 0 bases and J gave up 5 bases, with 11 bases separating them. The CDR3 consists of 14 residues. Germline CDR1 and CDR2: SGHRS and YFSETQ. The CDR3 coding sequence is TGCGCCAGCAGCTTGGAAGGGACCCTTTATGGCTACACCTTC. The encoded protein is CASSLEGTLYGYTF.

This clonotype was seen many times. The J gene is TRBJ2-7, the V gene TRBV28; unclear D gene. The V end was cut by 3 bases, the J end by 3 bases, with 9 bases between. Germline assignment: CDR1 MDHEN and CDR2 SYDVKM. CDR3 size: 13 residues. The CDR3 region has the DNA TGTGCCAGCAGTTTGGACGGTCTCTACGAGCAGTACTTC. Amino acid sequence: CASSLDGLYEQYF.

The chain links TRBV6-2 or TRBV6-3 to TRBJ1-2, with D maybe TRBD1 (5 bases). Germline CDR1 and CDR2: MNHEY and SVGEGT. Trimming shortened V by 2 bases and J by 5 bases, and 15 bases separated the two germline ends. The CDR3 loop spans 15 amino acids. The CDR3 region has the DNA TGTGCCAGCAGTTACCAAACAGGAGGGGATTATGGCTACACCTTC. It encodes CASSYQTGGDYGYTF.

There are a few counts of this clonotype. The chain combines TRBV9 with TRBJ1-3; the D is unclear. The CDR3 totals 17 residues. Germline CDR1 and CDR2: SGDLS and YYNGEE. Trimming took off 0 bases at V and 2 bases at J, with 15 bases between the two ends. The CDR3 region has the DNA TGTGCCAGCAGCGTAGAGGTTAAGGGAGCGGCTGGAAACACCATATATTTT. This codes for CASSVEVKGAAGNTIYF.

This chain joins TRBV5-1 and TRBJ2-3; D gene uncertain. Trimming stripped 0 bases from V and 5 bases from J, with 13 bases between. The CDR3 runs to 15 residues. Germline V CDR1 and CDR2: SGHRS, YFSETQ. The CDR3 region has the DNA TGCGCCAGCAGCTTGGCGGCCCCCCCGCGAGATACGCAGTATTTT. Protein sequence: CASSLAAPPRDTQYF.

V gene TRBV15 combines with J gene TRBJ1-6; D gene ambiguous. With 3 bases removed from V and 10 bases from J, the gap between germline ends came to 13 bases. This CDR3 is built from 14 residues. The germline V gene encodes CDR1 LNHNV and CDR2 YYDKDF (reference sequence). This CDR3 reads CATSSLTWSSPLHF. The CDR3 region has the DNA TGTGCCACCAGCAGCCTAACGTGGAGCTCACCCCTCCACTTT.

The chain combines TRBV12-5 with TRBJ1-5; D is undetermined. CDR1 and CDR2 from the germline V gene are LGHNT and FRNRAP. Trimming cost V 7 bases and J 0 bases, with 10 bases left between them. The CDR3 consists of 14 residues. CDR3 residues: CASARPGSNQPQHF. The DNA of the CDR3 is TGTGCTAGTGCCCGACCAGGTAGCAATCAGCCCCAGCATTTT. Together with reference TRBV12-5 and TRBJ1-5, the CDR3 gives the full variable domain: DARVTQTPRHKVTEMGQEVTMRCQPILGHNTVFWYRQTMMQGLELLAYFRNRAPLDDSGMPKDRFSAEMPDATLATLKIQPSEPRDSAVYFCASARPGSNQPQHFGDGTRLSIL.

As concerns this clonotype: A read error is possible here, since a much larger clone lies one base away. V gene TRBV7-2 combines with J gene TRBJ2-7, with D tentatively TRBD1 (6 bases). Per germline, CDR1 SGHTA and CDR2 FQGNSA. The CDR3 contains 16 residues. Trimming cost V 5 bases and J 1 base, with 18 bases left between them. Here the CDR3 DNA reads TGTGCCAGCAGCCGATTCGGGACAAGAGATTCCTACGAGCAGTACTTC. Amino acids: CASSRFGTRDSYEQYF.

This clonotype turned up a few times. The CDR3 DNA follows: TGTGCCAGCAGCCTCAAGGCAGCAGTCGGCGGGGAGCTGTTTTTT. Its protein product is CASSLKAAVGGELFF. The rearrangement uses TRBV9 and TRBJ2-2, with D unclear. With 4 bases removed from V and 7 bases from J, the gap between germline ends came to 17 bases. This CDR3 comprises 15 residues. Germline values: CDR1 SGDLS, CDR2 YYNGEE. The variable domain in full, completed from reference TRBV9 and TRBJ2-2, reads DSGVTQTPKHLITATGQRVTLRCSPRSGDLSVYWYQQSLDQGLQFLIQYYNGEERAKGNILERFSAQQFPDLHSELNLSSLELGDSALYFCASSLKAAVGGELFFGEGSRLTVL.

The CDR3 nucleotides are TGCAGTGGCTACAGGGCCAAAAACATTCAGTACTTC. Translation gives CSGYRAKNIQYF. This chain uses TRBV20-1 with TRBJ2-4; the D gene is possibly TRBD1 (5 bases). The CDR3 consists of 12 residues. Germline V gene sequence: CDR1 DFQATT, CDR2 SNEGSKA (reference sequence). Deletions cut 7 bases from V and 1 base from J, with 8 bases between.

V usage is TRBV30 and J usage is TRBJ2-3, with TRBD2 as a possible D gene (6 bases). V lost 1 base and J 6 bases, leaving 11 bases between the germline ends. This CDR3 comprises 13 residues. CDR1 GTSNPN and CDR2 SVGIG come from the germline V gene (reference sequence). The CDR3 coding sequence is TGTGCCTGGAGTGCCGGGGGTCGGGATACGCAGTATTTT. As protein: CAWSAGGRDTQYF.

The chain uses TRBV28 and TRBJ2-7, with a possible D match to TRBD2 (5 bases). CDR3 length equals 12 residues. Trimming removed 5 bases from V and 7 bases from J, with 12 bases in between. The V gene's germline CDR1 is MDHEN and CDR2 SYDVKM. In DNA, the CDR3 is TGTGCCAGCAGTCTCATTTCGGGGGAGCAGTACGTC. Translation: CASSLISGEQYV.

V and J are TRBV12-3 or TRBV12-4 and TRBJ2-1, with 8 bases fitting TRBD2. The CDR3 runs to 14 residues. The V gene end was trimmed by 7 bases and the J gene end by 2 bases; junction bases not matched to a gene: 4. This CDR3 is CASKGAGAYNEQFF. DNA of the CDR3: TGTGCCAGCAAAGGAGCGGGGGCCTACAATGAGCAGTTCTTC.

This clonotype was counted between two and nine times. The chain carries TRBV10-3 and TRBJ1-3; D ambiguous. Germline V gene sequence: CDR1 ENHRY, CDR2 SYGVKD. Between the trimmed V and J ends, which lost 6 bases and 5 bases, there was a span of 8 bases. The CDR3 consists of 12 residues. CDR3 sequence (DNA): TGTGCCATCAGCGACATGAGAAACACCATATATTTT. Amino acids: CAISDMRNTIYF.